The 32 T cell receptor beta chains presented below share a single source sample, sequenced in a study of cytomegalovirus exposure and HLA in healthy donors. The PCR ran on 60 Vbeta and 13 Jbeta primers. The protocol was immunoSEQ multiplex PCR, while the TCRdb copy is restricted to in-frame clones and leaves out a portion. The sample holds approximately 120,000 clones, roughly 76% seen once. Sequenced sample: PBMCs. The receptors were gathered from a woman aged 60-75 years in good health and CMV-seropositive.

The chain combines TRBV5-4 with TRBJ2-1, with 11 bases lining up with TRBD1. CDR1 SGHNT and CDR2 YYREEE come from the germline V gene (reference sequence). This CDR3 is built from 16 residues. The ends lost 4 bases at V and 9 bases at J; junction bases unmatched: 12. As DNA, the CDR3 is TGTGCCAGCAGCCGGCCGGGACAGGGGGGGATCAGTGAGCAGTTCTTC. Translated: CASSRPGQGGISEQFF.

The chain is built from TRBV25-1 and TRBJ1-2, with D possibly matching TRBD1 (6 bases). The germline V gene encodes CDR1 MGHDK and CDR2 SYGVNS. V gave up 6 bases and J gave up 7 bases, with 15 bases separating them. There are 13 residues in the CDR3. The CDR3, as DNA: TGTGCCAGCAGCTATACAGGGTTGGGTGGCTACACCTTC. The encoded protein is CASSYTGLGGYTF.

At least ten counts were recorded for this clone. The genes are TRBV7-3 and TRBJ2-1; TRBD1 matches at 8 bases. With 5 bases clipped from V and 6 bases from J, the junction kept 6 bases outside the gene matches. CDR3 length equals 14 residues. The germline gives CDR1 SGHTA, CDR2 FQGTGA. In nucleotides, the CDR3 is TGTGCCAGCAGCAGAGACAGGGGAGGCAATGAGCAGTTCTTC. Amino acid sequence: CASSRDRGGNEQFF.

The chain carries TRBV6-6 and TRBJ1-5; TRBD1 matches 7 bases. Germline CDR1 reads MNHNY; CDR2 reads SVGAGI (reference sequence). The V segment lost 6 bases and the J segment 7 bases; nucleotides outside the gene matches: 15. The CDR3 runs 16 residues. The CDR3 DNA is TGTGCCAGCAGCGGAAGGGACAGCCGATCAGGACAGCCCCAGCATTTT. Translating gives CASSGRDSRSGQPQHF.

The chain uses TRBV9 and TRBJ2-1, with D possibly being TRBD2 (5 bases). Germline V gives CDR1 SGDLS, CDR2 YYNGEE. The CDR3 spans 13 residues. V lost 0 bases and J 5 bases, leaving 6 bases between the germline ends. The CDR3 bases are TGTGCCAGCAGCGTAGGACTAAACAATGAGCAGTTCTTC. Translating gives CASSVGLNNEQFF.

The V gene is TRBV16, the J gene TRBJ1-2, with D maybe TRBD1 (6 bases). The CDR3 has 16 amino acids. V shed 4 bases and J shed 2 bases, with 17 bases lying between them. Germline CDR1 reads KGHSY; CDR2 reads FQNENV. CDR3 nucleotides: TGTGCCAGCAGCCCCGGACAGCCCCAATCGAACTATGGCTACACCTTC. Protein sequence: CASSPGQPQSNYGYTF.

V is TRBV30 and J is TRBJ1-2; weak D call: TRBD1 (5 bases). CDR3 length: 14 amino acids. The V end lost 4 bases, the J end lost 8 bases, and 20 bases lay between the germline ends. Germline CDR1 and CDR2: GTSNPN and SVGIG (reference sequence). CDR3 nucleotide sequence: TGTGCCTGGAACCGCATAGGTGGCAGGGAAGGCTACACCTTC. Amino acid sequence: CAWNRIGGREGYTF.

The V and J genes are TRBV2 and TRBJ2-5; tentative D call: TRBD2 (6 bases). Germline values: CDR1 SNHLY, CDR2 FYNNEI. Trimming stripped 0 bases from V and 1 base from J, with 12 bases between. The CDR3 has 16 amino acids. CDR3 bases: TGTGCCAGCAGTGAAGCTGGACGGGGGATCCAAGAGACCCAGTACTTC. It encodes CASSEAGRGIQETQYF.

The chain employs TRBV30 and TRBJ2-3; 10 nucleotides agree with TRBD2. V lost 0 bases to trimming and J lost 8 bases; unmatched junction nucleotides: 8. The CDR3 has 15 amino acids. Germline loops: CDR1 GTSNPN, CDR2 SVGIG (reference sequence). The CDR3 loop is CAWSVVAGGPATQYF. For the CDR3, the DNA is TGTGCCTGGAGTGTGGTAGCGGGGGGTCCAGCTACGCAGTATTTT.

This chain uses TRBV5-4 with TRBJ2-1; 8 bases match TRBD2. The trim removed 4 bases at V and 10 bases at J, leaving 16 bases unmatched. Germline lookup yields CDR1 SGHNT and CDR2 YYREEE (reference sequence). The CDR3 has 16 amino acids. The CDR3 is CASSPNSGTQIREQFF. The CDR3 DNA follows: TGTGCCAGCAGCCCAAATAGCGGGACGCAAATAAGGGAGCAGTTCTTC.

The sample holds a few counts of this clone. The rearrangement uses TRBV15 and TRBJ1-4; perhaps TRBD1 as D (5 bases). The CDR3 spans 19 residues. Germline V gene data show CDR1 as LNHNV and CDR2 as YYDKDF (reference sequence). Deletions cut 0 bases from V and 8 bases from J, with 25 bases between. The CDR3 protein is CATSRDEGRLRSGGEKLFF. CDR3 DNA: TGTGCCACCAGCAGAGATGAAGGCCGCTTGAGATCTGGGGGGGAAAAACTGTTTTTT.

Remarks on this clone: One end of the junction varies from germline; a read error may be responsible. V and J are TRBV4-1 and TRBJ1-2, with TRBD1 as a possible D gene (5 bases). Germline CDR1 reads MGHRA; CDR2 reads YSYEKL. There are 18 residues in the CDR3. In DNA form, the CDR3 reads TGCGCCAGCACCCAAGGTCCAGGGAGGACGCAAAATCCCTATGGCTACACCTTC. Residues: CASTQGPGRTQNPYGYTF.

The CDR3 DNA follows: TGTGCCAGCACACAGGGGGCGATTTTGGGGGAGACCCAGTACTTC. As protein: CASTQGAILGETQYF. The V gene is TRBV11-1, the J gene TRBJ2-5, with TRBD1 matching over 9 bases. J gave up 5 bases and V 7 bases, and 11 bases lay outside the gene matches. This CDR3 contains 15 residues. Germline-derived CDR1 and CDR2 are SGHAT and FQDESV (reference sequence).

This clone was observed once. The chain recombines TRBV28 with TRBJ1-4; possible D gene TRBD1, 6 bases. Germline V gene sequence: CDR1 MDHEN, CDR2 SYDVKM. This CDR3 region has 15 residues. The V and J ends lost 11 bases and 6 bases respectively, with 22 bases between them. The CDR3 reads CAAGGGGGKDEKLFF. CDR3 nucleotide sequence: TGTGCCGCCGGTGGGGGGGGCGGGAAGGATGAAAAACTGTTTTTT.

This clone was counted a single time. V usage is TRBV11-1 and J usage is TRBJ2-3; D is perhaps TRBD2 (5 bases). The V end was cut by 4 bases, the J end by 5 bases, with 16 bases between. Germline V gene data show CDR1 as SGHAT and CDR2 as FQDESV (reference sequence). CDR3 size: 15 residues. The CDR3 nucleotides read TGTGCCAGCAGCTCCCGGGAACGTGTGGGAGATACGCAGTATTTT. Its protein product is CASSSRERVGDTQYF. The whole variable domain, remainder taken from reference TRBV11-1 and TRBJ2-3, is EAEVAQSPRYKITEKSQAVAFWCDPISGHATLYWYRQILGQGPELLVQFQDESVVDDSQLPKDRFSAERLKGVDSTLKIQPAELGDSAMYLCASSSRERVGDTQYFGPGTRLTVL.

This clone was seen a handful of times. This chain links TRBV4-2 with TRBJ1-4; 10 nucleotides line up with TRBD1. Germline values: CDR1 LGHNA, CDR2 YNFKEQ. This CDR3 has 16 residues. Losses at the gene ends were 1 base for V and 8 bases for J; bases not matched to a gene: 7. The CDR3 nucleotides are TGTGCCAGCAGCCAAGGTCCCGGGACAGGGGAGGAAAAACTGTTTTTT. Encoded protein: CASSQGPGTGEEKLFF.

The chain recombines TRBV29-1 with TRBJ1-1, with D unclear. There are 14 residues in the CDR3. Between the trimmed V and J ends, which lost 5 bases and 0 bases, there was a span of 13 bases. Germline values: CDR1 SQVTM, CDR2 ANQGSEA. The CDR3: CSVWAANMNTEAFF. The CDR3 nucleotides read TGCAGCGTTTGGGCAGCTAACATGAACACTGAAGCTTTCTTT.

This clone was found a few times. The chain combines TRBV4-2 with TRBJ2-3; D gene unclear. The CDR3 has 13 residues. The V end was cut by 3 bases, the J end by 6 bases, with 10 bases between. Germline assignment: CDR1 LGHNA and CDR2 YNFKEQ. The DNA for the CDR3 is TGTGCCAGCAGCCACTCGGCGGATGATACGCAGTATTTT. This gives the protein CASSHSADDTQYF.

The rearrangement links TRBV2 to TRBJ1-2; D gene ambiguous. CDR3 length equals 13 residues. Trimming took off 11 bases at V and 6 bases at J, with 19 bases between the two ends. Germline V gene lookup returns CDR1 SNHLY and CDR2 FYNNEI. CDR3 loop: CAEAIRGQNGYTF. The CDR3 bases are TGTGCCGAAGCTATTCGGGGTCAGAATGGCTACACCTTC.

This clone was recorded only once. In DNA form, the CDR3 reads TGTGCCAGCAGCGACCGGGACAGGAGATACAATGAGCAGTTCTTC. Amino acid sequence: CASSDRDRRYNEQFF. The rearrangement uses TRBV9 and TRBJ2-1; 8 bases are shared with TRBD1. This CDR3 is 15 amino acids long. CDR1 is SGDLS, CDR2 YYNGEE, per germline. With V trimmed by 3 bases and J by 4 bases, 6 bases remained unmatched.

CDR3 DNA sequence: TGTGCCAGCAGCAGGGGACAGGGGAACACTGAAGCTTTCTTT. The encoded protein is CASSRGQGNTEAFF. The chain employs TRBV7-9 and TRBJ1-1; 9 bases agree with TRBD1. The CDR3 consists of 14 residues. The germline V gene encodes CDR1 SEHNR and CDR2 FQNEAQ (reference sequence). Trimming removed 5 bases from V and 1 base from J; junction bases left unmatched: 2. Full variable domain (remainder filled in from reference TRBV7-9 and TRBJ1-1): DTGVSQNPRHKITKRGQNVTFRCDPISEHNRLYWYRQTLGQGPEFLTYFQNEAQLEKSRLLSDRFSAERPKGSFSTLEIQRTEQGDSAMYLCASSRGQGNTEAFFGQGTRLTVV.

This sequence joins TRBV13 and TRBJ1-2; possibly TRBD1 for D (5 bases). The length of the CDR3 is 13 residues. Per germline, CDR1 PRHDT and CDR2 FYEKMQ (reference sequence). Deletions cut 4 bases from V and 8 bases from J, with 14 bases between. CDR3 loop: CASSSRTTLGYTF. The CDR3 nucleotides read TGTGCCAGCAGCTCCCGGACAACCCTCGGCTACACCTTC. Looking up the rest from reference TRBV13 and TRBJ1-2 gives the full variable domain: AAGVIQSPRHLIKEKRETATLKCYPIPRHDTVYWYQQGPGQDPQFLISFYEKMQSDKGSIPDRFSAQQFSDYHSELNMSSLELGDSALYFCASSSRTTLGYTFGSGTRLTVV.

This chain connects TRBV18 to TRBJ1-1; D is ambiguous. Germline loops: CDR1 KGHSH, CDR2 LQKENI. The germline V and J ends were trimmed by 8 bases and 2 bases, with 15 bases remaining between them. The CDR3 is made up of 14 amino acids. The CDR3 DNA reads TGTGCCAGCGTAACCCGGGAAGATAACACTGAAGCTTTCTTT. Translated, it gives CASVTREDNTEAFF.

In its sample, this clone was seen a few times. The rearrangement uses TRBV7-9 and TRBJ2-2, with 9 bases matching TRBD1. Germline V gene data show CDR1 as SEHNR and CDR2 as FQNEAQ (reference sequence). With 4 bases clipped from V and 6 bases from J, the junction kept 12 bases outside the gene matches. The CDR3 is 17 residues long. This CDR3 reads CASSYLPLQGASGELFF. The DNA for the CDR3 is TGTGCCAGCAGCTACCTACCCCTACAGGGGGCGTCCGGGGAGCTGTTTTTT.

This chain links TRBV5-4 with TRBJ2-3; 13 positions match TRBD2. The CDR3 has 16 residues. Germline V gene lookup returns CDR1 SGHNT and CDR2 YYREEE (reference sequence). V shed 4 bases and J 5 bases; nucleotides not matched to a gene: 7. The CDR3 DNA is TGTGCCAGCAGCGTGACTAGCGGGGGGTATGTAGATACGCAGTATTTT. Translation: CASSVTSGGYVDTQYF.

The chain couples TRBV19 to TRBJ2-1; D is possibly TRBD2 (6 bases). The CDR3 runs to 14 residues. Germline V gene lookup returns CDR1 LNHDA and CDR2 SQIVND (reference sequence). With 5 bases removed from V and 6 bases from J, the gap between germline ends came to 14 bases. CDR3 sequence reads: CASSSFSGTNEQFF. The CDR3 DNA is TGTGCCAGTAGTTCTTTTAGCGGAACCAATGAGCAGTTCTTC.

In the case of this clone: The sample contains more than one DNA sequence encoding this CDR3. The chain employs TRBV7-2 and TRBJ2-5, with TRBD1 identical over 9 bases. The CDR3 is 13 amino acids. Looked up from germline, CDR1 is SGHTA and CDR2 is FQGNSA. Unmatched junction bases numbered 2, after V lost 5 bases and J lost 4 bases. CDR3 amino acids: CASSRQGGETQYF. The CDR3 DNA reads TGTGCCAGCAGCCGACAGGGGGGAGAGACCCAGTACTTC.

J is TRBJ2-2 and V is TRBV7-9, with a weak D call TRBD1 (5 bases). V was clipped by 5 bases and J by 6 bases, with 10 bases between them. The CDR3 is 13 residues long. Germline CDR1 reads SEHNR; CDR2 reads FQNEAQ (reference sequence). The CDR3 DNA reads as TGTGCCAGCAGCCCTCTGGGGCCCGGGGAGCTGTTTTTT. This gives the protein CASSPLGPGELFF.

This clone was recorded only once. Other DNA sequences of this sample code for an identical CDR3. This chain joins TRBV19 and TRBJ1-6; 8 bases line up with TRBD1. The CDR3 covers 15 residues. Germline trimming cut 5 bases from V and 0 bases from J; bases unmatched to any gene: 0. CDR1 is LNHDA, CDR2 SQIVND, per germline (reference sequence). The chain's CDR3 is CASSDRGSYNSPLHF. DNA for the CDR3: TGTGCCAGTAGTGACAGGGGCTCCTATAATTCACCCCTCCACTTT.

The V call is TRBV5-6, the J call TRBJ1-1; TRBD1 might be the D (5 bases). V gave up 4 bases and J gave up 4 bases, with 29 bases separating them. Per germline, CDR1 SGHDT and CDR2 YYEEEE. CDR3 size: 19 residues. This CDR3 reads CASSGIGWGLPSGSTEAFF. The CDR3 nucleotides read TGTGCCAGCAGCGGGATCGGGTGGGGACTCCCCTCGGGGAGCACTGAAGCTTTCTTT.

This clone was seen a few times. Other DNA variants within this sample encode the same CDR3. The chain couples TRBV6-5 to TRBJ1-2; D perhaps matches TRBD1 (5 bases). V lost 6 bases to trimming and J lost 0 bases, with 8 bases between them. Looked up from germline, CDR1 is MNHEY and CDR2 is SVGAGI. CDR3 size: 13 residues. The CDR3 loop reads CASSPGSNYGYTF. CDR3 DNA sequence: TGTGCCAGCAGCCCAGGGTCTAACTATGGCTACACCTTC.

V is TRBV7-2 and J is TRBJ1-1, with D unresolved. V was clipped by 4 bases and J by 1 base, with 7 bases between them. The CDR3 is made up of 13 amino acids. Germline CDR1 and CDR2: SGHTA and FQGNSA. The CDR3 nucleotides read TGTGCCAGCAGCTACGCGAGGAACACTGAAGCTTTCTTT. Protein product: CASSYARNTEAFF.